Listed here are 3 T cell receptor beta chains from one sample, sequenced in a study of blood T cell repertoires in COVID-19. Some clones are missing from TCRdb's copy, which holds only in-frame ones; the method was immunoSEQ multiplex PCR. The sample lists under 200,000 clones, approximately 82% occurring once. Sequencing was performed on peripheral blood. The receptors stem from a man aged 70 or older who had recovered from COVID-19.

The chain couples TRBV5-6 to TRBJ2-5; no definite D call. Germline-derived CDR1 and CDR2 are SGHDT and YYEEEE. V was cut by 1 base and J by 2 bases, with 6 bases left in between. The CDR3 has 13 residues. Here the CDR3 DNA reads TGTGCCAGCAGCTTGATGAGGCAAGAGACCCAGTACTTC. Translation gives CASSLMRQETQYF.

This clone has just a few counts. The chain is built from TRBV24-1 and TRBJ2-5; 7 nucleotides agree with TRBD1. This CDR3 comprises 16 residues. V was clipped by 4 bases and J by 1 base; unmatched bases: 8. The V gene's germline CDR1 is KGHDR and CDR2 SFDVKD. The CDR3 loop reads CATSDRNRDSQETQYF. The CDR3 DNA reads as TGTGCCACCAGTGACAGGAACCGGGACAGCCAAGAGACCCAGTACTTC.

CDR3 in DNA: TGTGCCAGCAGCCCGGACAGCGCTGAAGCTTTCTTT. This sequence encodes CASSPDSAEAFF. The J gene is TRBJ1-1, the V gene TRBV3-1 (or the pseudogene TRBV3-2); D perhaps matches TRBD1 (6 bases). CDR3 size: 12 residues. From germline, CDR1 is LGHDT and CDR2 YNNKEL (reference sequence). V shed 4 bases and J shed 6 bases, with 9 bases lying between them.